The sequence of this T cell receptor beta chain was determined in a study of blood T cell repertoires in COVID-19. Repertoires were generated with immunoSEQ multiplex PCR, while TCRdb's copy carries only in-frame clones and drops some. The sample has 20,000 to 25,000 clones, around 90% seen once. The CDR3 runs to 13 residues. Germline assignment: CDR1 SGHRS and CDR2 YFSETQ. V was cut by 4 bases and J by 5 bases, with 13 bases left in between. The receptor comes from a woman of 80 years or more with active COVID-19. Specimen: peripheral blood. The V gene is TRBV5-1, the J gene TRBJ2-7; D may be TRBD1 (6 bases). The CDR3 reads CASSIQGVDEQYF. For the CDR3, the DNA is TGCGCCAGCAGCATACAGGGCGTCGACGAGCAGTACTTC.